Each of the 25 T cell receptor beta chains below was sequenced from the same sample in a study of blood T cell repertoires in COVID-19. The method was immunoSEQ multiplex PCR; TCRdb's version includes in-frame clones alone and lacks a portion of them. The sample shows around 310,000 clones, approximately 89% of them seen only once. The sequenced material came from PBMCs or T cells enriched from blood (not recorded which). The origin of the receptors is a woman under 40 who had recovered from COVID-19.

This clone was recorded once. The chain combines TRBV3-1 (or the pseudogene TRBV3-2) with TRBJ1-2, with D maybe TRBD1 (5 bases). CDR3 size: 14 residues. The ends were cut back, 4 bases at V and 8 bases at J, with 17 bases in the middle. The germline V gene encodes CDR1 LGHDT and CDR2 YNNKEL (reference sequence). CDR3 DNA: TGTGCCAGCAGCCCCACGGGGGAGGCCGTCGGCTACACCTTC. It specifies CASSPTGEAVGYTF.

The genes are TRBV7-9 and TRBJ1-2; perhaps TRBD1 as D (6 bases). The length of the CDR3 is 16 residues. In germline, CDR1 is SEHNR, CDR2 FQNEAQ (reference sequence). V lost 5 bases, J lost 0 bases, and 16 bases lay in between. The CDR3 loop reads CASSPPPGQTNYGYTF. In DNA, the CDR3 is TGTGCCAGCAGCCCCCCACCGGGACAAACTAACTATGGCTACACCTTC.

The CDR3 loop reads CASSLYGLALSTDTQYF. The CDR3 bases are TGTGCCAGCAGCTTGTACGGGCTAGCGCTCAGCACAGATACGCAGTATTTT. The rearrangement joins TRBV5-8 to TRBJ2-3; weak D call: TRBD2 (6 bases). CDR1 is SGHTS, CDR2 YDEGEE, per germline. This CDR3 contains 17 residues. Trimming took off 1 base at V and 0 bases at J, with 15 bases between the two ends. The variable domain in full, completed from reference TRBV5-8 and TRBJ2-3, reads EAGVTQSPTHLIKTRGQQATLRCSPISGHTSVYWYQQALGLGLQFLLWYDEGEERNRGNFPPRFSGRQFPNYSSELNVNALELEDSALYLCASSLYGLALSTDTQYFGPGTRLTVL.

V is TRBV6-6 and J is TRBJ2-6; D might be TRBD1 (6 bases). This CDR3 is 14 amino acids long. The germline gives CDR1 MNHNY, CDR2 SVGAGI (reference sequence). V was clipped by 11 bases and J by 4 bases, with 15 bases between them. This CDR3 reads CACLRGSGANVLTF. The CDR3 bases are TGTGCCTGCCTAAGGGGGTCAGGGGCCAACGTCCTGACTTTC.

The chain couples TRBV10-3 to TRBJ1-4; 7 bases agree with TRBD1. Germline values: CDR1 ENHRY, CDR2 SYGVKD. V lost 10 bases and J lost 5; bases outside the gene matches: 16. The CDR3 contains 16 residues. CDR3 in amino acids: CATRQGGRASNEKLFF. The CDR3 coding sequence is TGTGCCACCCGGCAGGGGGGCCGAGCCTCAAATGAAAAACTGTTTTTT.

The chain uses TRBV9 and TRBJ1-4; D remains unclear. The CDR3 sequence is 16 residues long. The V and J ends lost 0 bases and 8 bases respectively, with 17 bases between them. Germline CDR1 reads SGDLS; CDR2 reads YYNGEE. This chain's CDR3 is CASSVGAGDGWEKLFF. CDR3 DNA: TGTGCCAGCAGCGTAGGGGCGGGCGATGGTTGGGAAAAACTGTTTTTT.

The chain links TRBV4-1 to TRBJ2-1; 9 bases map to TRBD1. After removal of 1 base from V and 8 bases from J, the junction contained 6 bases not matched to a gene. CDR1 MGHRA and CDR2 YSYEKL come from the germline V gene. The CDR3 spans 15 residues. This CDR3 reads CASSQVGTGKDEQFF. In DNA form, the CDR3 reads TGCGCCAGCAGCCAAGTCGGGACAGGGAAGGATGAGCAGTTCTTC.

The chain combines TRBV29-1 with TRBJ1-2; D not resolved. The V and J ends lost 3 bases and 8 bases respectively, with 19 bases between them. CDR1 and CDR2 (germline): SQVTM, ANQGSEA. This CDR3 has 14 amino acids. DNA for the CDR3: TGCAGCGTTGATTTACCGGGAAGGGAAGGGGGCTACACCTTC. Encoded protein: CSVDLPGREGGYTF.

V usage is TRBV7-3 and J usage is TRBJ1-1; 7 nucleotides line up with TRBD1. The CDR3 is 13 residues long. J gave up 5 bases and V 3 bases, and 3 bases lay outside the gene matches. Germline CDR1 SGHTA, CDR2 FQGTGA. The CDR3 is CASSFDRVTEAFF. CDR3 DNA: TGTGCCAGCAGCTTCGACAGGGTGACTGAAGCTTTCTTT.

This chain links TRBV27 with TRBJ1-2; a weak D match, TRBD1 (6 bases). Germline loops: CDR1 MNHEY, CDR2 SMNVEV (reference sequence). Trimming stripped 6 bases from V and 7 bases from J, with 27 bases between. There are 17 residues in the CDR3. The CDR3 nucleotides read TGTGCCAGCAGCACAGAGGGGGGGAGCCTCCTAAGGGGTGGCTACACCTTC. Translating gives CASSTEGGSLLRGGYTF.

The chain carries TRBV2 and TRBJ2-5, with D tentatively TRBD2 (7 bases). CDR3 length equals 15 residues. V lost 6 bases and J 5 bases, leaving 19 bases between the germline ends. Germline assignment: CDR1 SNHLY and CDR2 FYNNEI. CDR3 DNA sequence: TGTGCCAGCAGGGATCCGAGGGGGGGAGGTGAGACCCAGTACTTC. Amino acids: CASRDPRGGGETQYF.

The V gene is TRBV19, the J gene TRBJ2-2, with 10 bases matching TRBD1. With V trimmed by 1 base and J by 6 bases, 2 bases remained unmatched. The CDR3 contains 15 residues. CDR1 and CDR2 from the germline V gene are LNHDA and SQIVND (reference sequence). Written as DNA, the CDR3 is TGTGCCAGTAGTATAGGACAGGGGGCGGCCGGGGAGCTGTTTTTT. Protein product: CASSIGQGAAGELFF. Supplemented by reference TRBV19 and TRBJ2-2, the full variable domain reads DGGITQSPKYLFRKEGQNVTLSCEQNLNHDAMYWYRQDPGQGLRLIYYSQIVNDFQKGDIAEGYSVSREKKESFPLTVTSAQKNPTAFYLCASSIGQGAAGELFFGEGSRLTVL.

This chain joins TRBV5-1 and TRBJ1-1; possibly TRBD1 for D (6 bases). Germline V gene data show CDR1 as SGHRS and CDR2 as YFSETQ. Trimming removed 2 bases at V and 3 bases at J, with 26 bases between. The CDR3 has 19 residues. CDR3: CASSFRPLTGKGVDTEAFF. The DNA for the CDR3 is TGCGCCAGCAGCTTCCGGCCTCTGACAGGTAAAGGTGTCGACACTGAAGCTTTCTTT.

This clone has a single count. This chain links TRBV30 with TRBJ2-1; 14 nucleotides agree with TRBD2. Germline V CDR1 and CDR2: GTSNPN, SVGIG (reference sequence). This CDR3 has 17 residues. Germline trimming cut 7 bases from V and 1 base from J; bases unmatched to any gene: 9. The CDR3 sequence is CASGTSGSGRSYNEQFF. The CDR3 DNA sequence: TGTGCCTCCGGGACTAGCGGGAGCGGAAGGTCCTACAATGAGCAGTTCTTC.

This chain links TRBV28 with TRBJ2-7, with TRBD2 matching over 11 bases. Per the germline V gene, CDR1 is MDHEN and CDR2 is SYDVKM. The CDR3 covers 16 residues. Trimming removed 5 bases from V and 2 bases from J; junction bases left unmatched: 8. CDR3 nucleotide sequence: TGTGCCAGCAGTACCCCCGGGACTAGCGGAACCTACGAGCAGTACTTC. Translated: CASSTPGTSGTYEQYF.

The V gene is TRBV28, the J gene TRBJ1-1; D unclear. The CDR3 covers 11 residues. The germline CDR1 and CDR2 sequences are MDHEN and SYDVKM. Trimming removed 8 bases at V and 8 bases at J, with 12 bases between. The DNA for the CDR3 is TGTGCCAGCTTTGCGGAATTGGAAGCTTTCTTT. It codes for CASFAELEAFF.

The chain carries TRBV7-3 and TRBJ2-5, with TRBD2 as a possible D gene (6 bases). The V and J ends lost 3 bases and 5 bases respectively, with 13 bases between them. From germline, CDR1 is SGHTA and CDR2 FQGTGA. The CDR3 is made up of 14 amino acids. The CDR3 sequence: CASSLAAGWETQYF. CDR3 nucleotides: TGTGCCAGCAGCTTGGCGGCGGGGTGGGAGACCCAGTACTTC.

The V and J genes are TRBV5-4 and TRBJ2-3, with D unclear. This CDR3 contains 14 residues. Germline CDR1 reads SGHNT; CDR2 reads YYREEE (reference sequence). Trimming cost V 5 bases and J 6 bases, with 16 bases left between them. CDR3 sequence reads: CASRGRGGVDTQYF. The CDR3, as DNA: TGTGCCAGCAGGGGTAGAGGTGGCGTCGATACGCAGTATTTT.

The genes are TRBV7-9 and TRBJ2-5; 13 bases map to TRBD2. Germline values: CDR1 SEHNR, CDR2 FQNEAQ (reference sequence). The CDR3 is made up of 18 amino acids. Losses at the gene ends were 4 bases for V and 5 bases for J; bases not matched to a gene: 13. CDR3 coding DNA: TGTGCCAGCAGCTCTACTAGCGGGAGGGCCGAGTTGGTGGAGACCCAGTACTTC. This encodes CASSSTSGRAELVETQYF.

This clone was observed once. Other DNA variants within this sample encode the same CDR3. The genes are TRBV5-1 and TRBJ1-6; 10 bases align to TRBD1. The V and J ends lost 4 bases and 9 bases, in that order; junction bases with no gene match: 4. There are 14 residues in the CDR3. Germline V gives CDR1 SGHRS, CDR2 YFSETQ. The CDR3 nucleotides are TGCGCCAGCAGCCCGGGACAGGGGACTTCACCCCTCCACTTT. It yields the protein CASSPGQGTSPLHF.

The chain links TRBV18 to TRBJ2-7; D not certain. Germline values: CDR1 KGHSH, CDR2 LQKENI. The CDR3 runs 14 residues. With 0 bases removed from V and 2 bases from J, the gap between germline ends came to 8 bases. This chain's CDR3 is CASSPPGRAYEQYF. The CDR3 coding sequence is TGTGCCAGCTCACCACCAGGCCGGGCCTACGAGCAGTACTTC.

The V and J genes are TRBV5-1 and TRBJ1-3, with a weak D call TRBD1 (5 bases). The CDR3 spans 14 residues. Germline lookup yields CDR1 SGHRS and CDR2 YFSETQ. V dropped 4 bases and J dropped 0 bases, with 8 bases sitting between them. The DNA of the CDR3 is TGCGCCAGCAGCCCTACAGGCTCTGGAAACACCATATATTTT. Translation gives CASSPTGSGNTIYF.

The chain carries TRBV10-1 and TRBJ1-1; a weak D match, TRBD1 (6 bases). The ends were cut back, 4 bases at V and 1 base at J, with 10 bases in the middle. Germline V CDR1 and CDR2: WNHNN, SYGVQD (reference sequence). The CDR3 sequence is 14 residues long. CDR3 DNA: TGCGCCAGCAGTGTCGGGGGGCAGAACACTGAAGCTTTCTTT. Its translation: CASSVGGQNTEAFF.

The chain combines TRBV10-3 with TRBJ1-3, with D uncertain. CDR1 is ENHRY and CDR2 is SYGVKD in the germline V gene. Trimming removed 5 bases at V and 7 bases at J, with 21 bases between. This CDR3 spans 16 amino acids. The CDR3 DNA reads TGTGCCATCAGTCTAGCCCAGAGTGTTTATGGGAACACCATATATTTT. The encoded protein is CAISLAQSVYGNTIYF.

This clone was seen just once. The rearrangement uses TRBV24-1 and TRBJ2-7; D might be TRBD1 (5 bases). The CDR3 runs to 13 residues. Germline CDR1 and CDR2: KGHDR and SFDVKD. Trimming took 4 bases from V and 4 from J, leaving 10 bases between them. The DNA for the CDR3 is TGTGCCACCAGTGACACAGGCCGGTACGAGCAGTACTTC. Its protein is CATSDTGRYEQYF.